Listed below are T cell receptor beta chains from one sample, sequenced in a study of beta chain features in type 1 diabetes. Using immunoSEQ multiplex PCR, the repertoire was profiled, and TCRdb retains in-frame clones only, with some absent. The sample includes about 15,000 clones, 55% to 70% of them seen just once. Sequences were obtained from Tregs from blood. These receptors were collected from a man younger than 45 with type 1 diabetes. Both conserved end residues are part of each CDR3. Only some rows state a clone size, as once, few, many or a class for expanded clones.

TRBV27	once	14	TRBJ2-5	CASSYAGRLETQYF
TRBV11-2	.	16	TRBJ2-1	CASSSQGAGNYNEQFF
TRBV29-1	.	12	TRBJ2-7	CSVAGPSYEQYF
TRBV29-1	once	13	TRBJ2-3	CSGPGGRVDTQYF
TRBV6-5	few	14	TRBJ1-5	CASSEDRRNQPQHF
TRBV14	few	13	TRBJ1-2	CASSQVGGDGYTF
TRBV7-9	.	15	TRBJ2-5	CASSLNSRYQETQYF
TRBV27	few	16	TRBJ2-3	CASRSSAGLRTDTQYF
TRBV7-2	.	13	TRBJ1-1	CASSFDRHTEAFF
TRBV2	.	12	TRBJ1-2	CASSEAERARTF
TRBV30	few	15	TRBJ2-7	CAWTMGPGRSYEQYF
TRBV6-5	.	15	TRBJ2-7	CASSRDYSPTYEQYF
TRBV6-1	.	13	TRBJ2-7	CASKPGQRYEQYF
TRBV27	.	15	TRBJ2-3	CASSLHRAFTDTQYF
TRBV7-9	once	12	TRBJ2-1	CASSVQAGPQFF
TRBV5-4	.	15	TRBJ2-5	CASSSTSGSWETQYF
TRBV11-2	few	14	TRBJ2-5	CASSRRLAGETQYF
TRBV6-1	few	13	TRBJ2-7	CASKGGQTYEQYF
TRBV10-3	.	14	TRBJ1-6	CATSPDSYNSPLHF
TRBV2	.	12	TRBJ1-1	CASTTRQTEAFF
TRBV7-2	.	15	TRBJ2-1	CASSLEPAGGHEQFF
TRBV7-9	.	18	TRBJ2-6	CASSLPLGVKSGANVLTF
TRBV29-1	.	17	TRBJ1-2	CSVADRVWSGSRYGYTF